The TCR beta chain described here comes from a study of blood T cell repertoires in COVID-19. Study background: T cells, B-cell-depleted T cells, or PBMCs provided the cDNA or gDNA that served as material.

This CDR3 is built from 14 residues. V was shortened by 0 bases and J by 1 base, with 3 bases between the two germline ends. CDR1 and CDR2 from the germline V gene are KGHSH and LQKENI. Assay: immunoSEQ multiplex PCR; the TCRdb copy retains only in-frame clones and omits some. The sample consists of 75,000 to 100,000 clones, roughly 87% of them appearing once. The J gene is TRBJ2-2, the V gene TRBV18; D uncertain. This TCR came from a man between 65 and 85 years old with acute or convalescent COVID-19. The specimen was peripheral blood. DNA for the CDR3: TGTGCCAGCTCACCACCGAGGAACACCGGGGAGCTGTTTTTT. Protein product: CASSPPRNTGELFF.